These T cell receptor beta chains were read from a single sample in a study of CD8+CD57+ T cells in acquired aplastic anemia. TCRdb recomputed calls from the reads with MiXCR, one row per CDR3 protein. This table has around 250,000 distinct CDR3 sequences, 55% to 65% appearing once. Source material: sorted CD4+, CD8+, or CD8+CD57+ T cells (not recorded which) from PBMCs. These receptor sequences come from a human donor with severe aplastic anemia or a healthy control (not recorded which). Both conserved end residues are part of each CDR3. The D gene is left open where the match is weak. Where a row states a size, it is once, few, many or the class of an expanded clone; other rows omit it.

clone size	V gene	D gene	J gene	CDR3 DNA	CDR3 protein
many	TRBV5-8	NA	TRBJ2-1	TGTGCCAGCAGCTTGGCCTATTTCAATGAGCAGTTCTTC	CASSLAYFNEQFF
NA	TRBV2	NA	TRBJ1-6	TGTGCCAGCGAGGGGTACGGGGATGGGAATTCACCCCTCCACTTT	CASEGYGDGNSPLHF
NA	TRBV2	NA	TRBJ2-3	TGTGCCAGCACACGAGCAGATACGCAGTATTTT	CASTRADTQYF
NA	TRBV19	NA	TRBJ1-4	TGTGCCAGTAGTATCCTAGCAACTAATGAAAAACTGTTTTTT	CASSILATNEKLFF
few	TRBV7-2	NA	TRBJ2-5	TGTGCCAGCAGCTTCGGTGGGGGGGAGACCCAGTACTTC	CASSFGGGETQYF
NA	TRBV5-1	NA	TRBJ1-2	TGCGCCAGCAGCTTGGCCTTGGCTAACTATGGCTGCACCTTC	CASSLALANYGCTF
few	TRBV2	NA	TRBJ1-1	TGTGCCAGCAGGAAGACGGCGAACACTGAAGCTTTCTTT	CASRKTANTEAFF
many	TRBV7-2	TRBD2	TRBJ2-1	TGTGCCAGCAGCCCATATCTGGCCTCAGCGGGGGGCAAGCAGTTCTTC	CASSPYLASAGGKQFF
NA	TRBV6-6	TRBD2	TRBJ2-5	TGTGCCAGCAGTTACGGGACTAGCGGGGGGATTGAGACCCAGTACTTC	CASSYGTSGGIETQYF
many	TRBV7-2	TRBD1	TRBJ2-4	TGTGCCAGCAGCTTGGGTGGACAGGGCGGCATTCAGTACTTC	CASSLGGQGGIQYF
NA	TRBV5-1	NA	TRBJ2-7	TGCGCCAGCAGCGATAATCTCGGCTCGGGGCAGTACTTC	CASSDNLGSGQYF
NA	TRBV7-9	NA	TRBJ1-1	TGTGCCAGCTTGTTGGTAGGTGCTGTAGACACTGAAGCTTTCTTT	CASLLVGAVDTEAFF
NA	TRBV12-3/TRBV12-4	NA	TRBJ1-1	TGTGCCAGCAGTTCCGAAACGGTGGAACAGACGTTT	CASSSETVEQTF
many	TRBV20-1	TRBD1	TRBJ1-2	TGCAGTGCCGATGGGGACAGGGGGCTATATGGCTACACCTTC	CSADGDRGLYGYTF
NA	TRBV7-6	NA	TRBJ1-6	TGTGCCAGCAGCTTAGACAGGGACTATAATTCACCCCTCCACTTT	CASSLDRDYNSPLHF
NA	TRBV9	TRBD1	TRBJ1-1	TGTGCCAGCAGCGCCCCCGGACAGGGGATGAACACTGAAGCTTTCTTT	CASSAPGQGMNTEAFF
once	TRBV9	NA	TRBJ1-1	TGTGCCAGCAGCGCCGACCCCGGGACGGCTTTCTTT	CASSADPGTAFF
NA	TRBV19	TRBD1	TRBJ1-6	TGTGCCAGTAGTCCAGGGGGCTTAGATTCACCCCTCCACTTT	CASSPGGLDSPLHF
many	TRBV15	NA	TRBJ1-2	TGTGCCACCAGCAGAGACATGGATGGCTATGGCTACACCTTC	CATSRDMDGYGYTF
many	TRBV6-2/TRBV6-3	NA	TRBJ2-5	TGTGCCAGCAGTTACTCCAGTTACGAGACCCAGTACTTC	CASSYSSYETQYF
NA	TRBV12-3/TRBV12-4	NA	TRBJ1-2	TGTGCCAGCAGTTTTTTGTACGCAGGGAGGGATGGCTACACCTTC	CASSFLYAGRDGYTF
NA	TRBV7-8	NA	TRBJ2-7	TGTGCCAGCAGCCCCGACACGTACGAGCAGTACTTC	CASSPDTYEQYF
many	TRBV19	NA	TRBJ2-2	TGTGCCAGTAGTATAGATGGCGGAGGAACCGGGGAGCTGTTTTTT	CASSIDGGGTGELFF
many	TRBV2	NA	TRBJ2-3	TGTGCCAGCAGACCAGGTGCAGATACGCAGTATTTT	CASRPGADTQYF
many	TRBV19	NA	TRBJ2-6	TGTGCCAGTAGTATAGTAGGGGGGTCAGGGGCGATCTCTGGGGCCAACGTCCTGACTTTC	CASSIVGGSGAISGANVLTF
NA	TRBV7-3	NA	TRBJ1-1	TGTGCCAGCAAGAAACACGCGGGCGCTGAAGCTTTCTTT	CASKKHAGAEAFF
NA	TRBV7-9	TRBD1	TRBJ1-1	TGTGCCAGCAGCTCCCCGACAGGGGGGACTGAAGCTTTCTTT	CASSSPTGGTEAFF
once	TRBV12-3/TRBV12-4	TRBD1	TRBJ2-1	TGTGCCAGCAGTTCAGCCGACAGGGGCGGGGACAATGAGCAGTTCTTC	CASSSADRGGDNEQFF
NA	TRBV19	NA	TRBJ1-5	TGTGCCAGTACCCCCAGGACAGATCAGCCCCAGCATTTT	CASTPRTDQPQHF
NA	TRBV9	TRBD1	TRBJ2-7	TGTGCCAGCAGCGTAGAGTCACAGGGGGAGCAGTACTTC	CASSVESQGEQYF
NA	TRBV7-2	TRBD1	TRBJ2-5	TGTGCCAGCAGCCCGGGGAGGACAGGGGGGGAGACCCAGTACTTC	CASSPGRTGGETQYF
few	TRBV18	TRBD2	TRBJ2-2	TGTGCCAGCTCACCACCGCGGGGGGGCACCGGGGAGCTGTTTTTT	CASSPPRGGTGELFF
NA	TRBV10-2	TRBD2	TRBJ2-7	TGCGCCAGCACTAGCGGGAGCTTTCACGAGCAGTACTTC	CASTSGSFHEQYF
NA	TRBV7-9	NA	TRBJ1-1	TGTGCCAGCAGCTCGGTAGCGAACACTGAAGCTTTCTTT	CASSSVANTEAFF
once	TRBV24-1	NA	TRBJ1-1	TGTGCCACGGGGGGAGCGAACACTGAAGCTTTCTTT	CATGGANTEAFF
NA	TRBV20-1	NA	TRBJ1-3	TGCAGTGCGCCGACCGCGGCTGGAAACACCATATATTTT	CSAPTAAGNTIYF
many	TRBV4-1	NA	TRBJ1-1	TGCGCCAGCAGCCAACCTACCAGGGCGACTGAAGCTTTCTTT	CASSQPTRATEAFF
NA	TRBV5-1	NA	TRBJ2-3	TGTGCCAGCAGCTTGAAGTCTACGCAGTATTTT	CASSLKSTQYF
NA	TRBV5-5	TRBD1	TRBJ2-7	TGCGCCAGCAGCCAAGGGGGCGCATACGAGCAGTACTTC	CASSQGGAYEQYF
NA	TRBV12-3/TRBV12-4	TRBD1	TRBJ2-7	TGTGCCAGCACCTTGGGGACAGGGTTAAGGGAGCAGTACTTC	CASTLGTGLREQYF
NA	TRBV20-1	TRBD2	TRBJ2-3	TGCAGTTCACTAGCGGGGGGTGGAAATGAGCAGTATTTT	CSSLAGGGNEQYF
NA	TRBV20-1	NA	TRBJ2-2	TGCAGTGTTAGGGAGATGAACACCGGGGAGCTGTTTTTT	CSVREMNTGELFF
NA	TRBV20-1	NA	TRBJ2-1	TGCAGTGCGGGGGTGGAGCAGTTCTTC	CSAGVEQFF
NA	TRBV7-9	NA	TRBJ2-5	TGTGCCAGCAGCTTCCTACAGTCTGGGGATCAAGAGACCCAGTACTTC	CASSFLQSGDQETQYF
few	TRBV29-1	NA	TRBJ1-2	TGCAGCGTTGAAGATCGGGGATATGGCTACACCTTC	CSVEDRGYGYTF
many	TRBV20-1	TRBD2	TRBJ2-1	TGCAGTGCCCGCGGGGGGAATGAGCAGTTCTTC	CSARGGNEQFF
few	TRBV19	TRBD1	TRBJ2-2	TGTGCCAGTAGGGGGACAGGCACCGGGGAGCTGTTTTTT	CASRGTGTGELFF
NA	TRBV9	TRBD1	TRBJ2-7	TGTGCCAGCAGCGTAGGAGACAGGGGGACCTACGAGCAGTACTTC	CASSVGDRGTYEQYF
NA	TRBV5-1	NA	TRBJ2-7	TGCGCCAGCAGCTTGAGGGGAAGACAGGACTACAATGAGCAGTATTTC	CASSLRGRQDYNEQYF
NA	TRBV19	TRBD1	TRBJ1-2	TGTGCCAGAGCCGTCAGGGCAGGGGGCTTTAACTATGGCTACACCTTC	CARAVRAGGFNYGYTF
NA	TRBV20-1	TRBD2	TRBJ2-1	TGCAGTGCCCTGGGACTAGCGAATGAGCAGTTCTTC	CSALGLANEQFF
many	TRBV6-5	NA	TRBJ2-7	TGTGCCAGCAGTTATCGCGCCGGGGCAGGGGATAAGGACGAGCAGTACTTC	CASSYRAGAGDKDEQYF
NA	TRBV19	TRBD1	TRBJ2-2	TGTGCCAGTACGGGACAGGGGGCCGGGGAGCTGTTTTTT	CASTGQGAGELFF
NA	TRBV7-9	NA	TRBJ2-3	TGTGCCAGCAGCTTATTAGATTGGAGCACAGATACGCAGTATTTT	CASSLLDWSTDTQYF
NA	TRBV7-9	NA	TRBJ2-1	TGTGCCAGCAGCTTAGGAGTCAAAGAGCAGTTCTTC	CASSLGVKEQFF
NA	TRBV12-3/TRBV12-4	NA	TRBJ1-1	TGTGCCAGCAGTTGGGTAATGGCTGAAGCTTTCTTT	CASSWVMAEAFF
many	TRBV7-3	NA	TRBJ2-2	TGTGCCAGCAGCCCAACCGGGGAGCTGTTTTTT	CASSPTGELFF